One sample yielded the 17 T cell receptor beta chains listed below, sequenced in a study of beta chain features in type 1 diabetes. The study reverse transcribed the entire isolated RNA, so it sequenced expressed TCRB transcripts. Produced via immunoSEQ multiplex PCR; TCRdb's table is partial and in-frame only. The sample includes 330,000 or so clones, around 20% seen only once; the top ten take 0.044%. The specimen was naive CD4+ T cells from blood. All receptors derive from a woman aged 18-30 years in good health.

The V call is TRBV6-5, the J call TRBJ2-7, with TRBD1 matching 7 bases. CDR1 and CDR2 from the germline V gene are MNHEY and SVGAGI. The CDR3 loop spans 13 amino acids. Unmatched junction bases numbered 7, after V lost 5 bases and J lost 6 bases. CDR3: CASSLTGTGEQYF. The CDR3 DNA is TGTGCCAGCAGTCTGACAGGGACGGGCGAGCAGTACTTC.

V usage is TRBV2 and J usage is TRBJ2-5, with a possible D match to TRBD1 (6 bases). The V and J ends lost 7 bases and 3 bases respectively, with 12 bases between them. The germline V gene has CDR1 SNHLY and CDR2 FYNNEI. The CDR3 has 13 amino acids. The CDR3 spells CASTWGQEETQYF. The CDR3 DNA reads TGTGCCAGCACTTGGGGACAAGAAGAGACCCAGTACTTC.

This sequence joins TRBV29-1 and TRBJ1-1; D might be TRBD1 (5 bases). Trimming took off 4 bases at V and 1 base at J, with 13 bases between the two ends. The CDR3 has 14 amino acids. Germline CDR1 is SQVTM and CDR2 is ANQGSEA. CDR3 coding DNA: TGCAGCGTTGCCCCGGGACTTCCGAACACTGAAGCTTTCTTT. This gives the protein CSVAPGLPNTEAFF. The entire variable domain, with the rest obtained from reference TRBV29-1 and TRBJ1-1, is as follows: SAVISQKPSRDICQRGTSLTIQCQVDSQVTMMFWYRQQPGQSLTLIATANQGSEATYESGFVIDKFPISRPNLTFSTLTVSNMSPEDSSIYLCSVAPGLPNTEAFFGQGTRLTVV.

This clone was seen only a few times. V is TRBV2 and J is TRBJ2-1; maybe TRBD2 (6 bases). In germline, CDR1 is SNHLY, CDR2 FYNNEI. CDR3 length: 13 amino acids. V lost 11 bases and J 0 bases, leaving 11 bases between the germline ends. The CDR3 bases are TGTGCCTCTCGGGGGACCTCCTACAATGAGCAGTTCTTC. This sequence encodes CASRGTSYNEQFF.

The chain uses TRBV6-1 and TRBJ1-1, with D possibly TRBD1 on 6 matching bases. Per germline, CDR1 MNHNS and CDR2 SASEGT. Deletions cut 6 bases from V and 5 bases from J, with 13 bases between. The length of the CDR3 is 13 residues. The CDR3: CASREPGHTEAFF. The CDR3 region has the DNA TGTGCCAGCAGGGAGCCGGGACATACTGAAGCTTTCTTT.

The sample holds a few counts of this clone. The chain recombines TRBV23-1 with TRBJ2-7; 8 positions match TRBD1. TRBV23-1 is marked as an open reading frame, function uncertain. The CDR3 length is 17 residues. V shed 4 bases, J shed 2 bases, and the junction held 13 bases outside the gene matches. CDR3: CASSPQGEPGETYEQYF. DNA for the CDR3: TGCGCCAGCAGTCCACAGGGGGAGCCAGGGGAAACCTACGAGCAGTACTTC.

The CDR3 DNA reads TGTGCCGTGGGCGGGAACTCTGGGGCCAACGTCCTGACTTTC. This translates into CAVGGNSGANVLTF. The chain is built from TRBV19 and TRBJ2-6, with a tentative D call TRBD2 (6 bases). This CDR3 region has 14 residues. Trimming took 11 bases from V and 0 from J, leaving 11 bases between them. In germline, CDR1 is LNHDA, CDR2 SQIVND (reference sequence).

The sample holds a few counts of this clone. The chain carries TRBV5-1 and TRBJ2-7, with TRBD1 matching 7 bases. V shed 7 bases, J shed 5 bases, and the junction held 6 bases outside the gene matches. Germline V gene lookup returns CDR1 SGHRS and CDR2 YFSETQ. The CDR3 loop spans 12 amino acids. The CDR3 coding sequence is TGCGCCAGCGGACAGGTGGGAGACGAGCAGTACTTC. Encoded protein: CASGQVGDEQYF.

This clone was counted a few times. J is TRBJ1-2 and V is TRBV25-1; a possible D gene is TRBD1 (6 bases). The length of the CDR3 is 13 residues. The V gene lost 4 bases and the J gene lost 8 bases, with 14 bases spanning the gap. Germline CDR1 and CDR2: MGHDK and SYGVNS. For the CDR3, the DNA is TGTGCCAGCAGTGCCACAGGGCCCGGGGGCTACACCTTC. Translating it yields CASSATGPGGYTF.

This chain joins TRBV9 and TRBJ2-6; the D is unclear. Germline CDR1 SGDLS, CDR2 YYNGEE. V gave up 2 bases and J gave up 0 bases, with 9 bases separating them. The CDR3 has 16 residues. The CDR3 DNA follows: TGTGCCAGCAGCGTCCAGTCGGGCTCTGGGGCCAACGTCCTGACTTTC. Its protein is CASSVQSGSGANVLTF.

Only a few counts were recorded for this clone. The chain combines TRBV6-5 with TRBJ2-1; TRBD2 agrees at 7 bases. CDR3 length: 12 amino acids. Per the germline V gene, CDR1 is MNHEY and CDR2 is SVGAGI. After removal of 6 bases from V and 8 bases from J, the junction contained 4 bases not matched to a gene. The CDR3 DNA reads as TGTGCCAGCAGCGACCGGGGGGATGAGCAGTTCTTC. Translating it yields CASSDRGDEQFF.

This clone was seen only a few times. The chain uses TRBV5-1 and TRBJ2-7; D might be TRBD2 (5 bases). The CDR3 has 12 amino acids. With 1 base removed from V and 7 bases from J, the gap between germline ends came to 9 bases. The V gene's germline CDR1 is SGHRS and CDR2 YFSETQ. CDR3 protein: CASSLRGKEQYF. DNA for the CDR3: TGCGCCAGCAGCTTGCGGGGAAAAGAGCAGTACTTC.

This clone occurred a few times. The V call is TRBV30, the J call TRBJ1-5; D uncertain. V lost 1 base and J lost 5, with 12 bases in between. Germline lookup yields CDR1 GTSNPN and CDR2 SVGIG (reference sequence). The CDR3 is 14 amino acids. The DNA of the CDR3 is TGTGCCTGGAGTGGGCCGCAGGCCGATCAGCCCCAGCATTTT. As protein: CAWSGPQADQPQHF.

V is TRBV2 and J is TRBJ1-2, with TRBD1 matching 7 bases. Germline assignment: CDR1 SNHLY and CDR2 FYNNEI. The CDR3 length is 14 residues. For the CDR3, the DNA is TGTGCAGACAACCTCAGGGGGACGGATGGTGGCTACACCTTC. This gives the protein CADNLRGTDGGYTF.

V is TRBV28 and J is TRBJ1-4; TRBD1 agrees at 7 bases. Trimming at V came to 5 bases and at J to 4 bases, leaving 10 bases not matched to a gene. Per the germline V gene, CDR1 is MDHEN and CDR2 is SYDVKM. This CDR3 is 16 amino acids long. For the CDR3, the DNA is TGTGCCAGCAGTCCGCCAGGGGGACGCTTTAATGAAAAACTGTTTTTT. Protein: CASSPPGGRFNEKLFF.

This clone was detected ten times or more. CDR3 in amino acids: CASSSRRAPDTQYF. Written as DNA, the CDR3 is TGTGCCAGCAGCTCAAGGAGGGCCCCAGATACGCAGTATTTT. The gene calls are TRBV7-2 and TRBJ2-3; the D gene is possibly TRBD2 (6 bases). Trimming pared 4 bases from V and 4 bases from J, leaving 12 bases between. Germline V CDR1 and CDR2: SGHTA, FQGNSA. The length of the CDR3 is 14 residues.

The rearrangement joins TRBV5-1 to TRBJ2-7, with 12 bases that match TRBD1. Trimming took 4 bases from V and 9 from J; bases not matched to a gene: 8. The CDR3 is 14 amino acids. CDR1 is SGHRS, CDR2 YFSETQ, per germline. CDR3 residues: CASSQGQGAFRQYF. The DNA of the CDR3 is TGCGCCAGCAGCCAGGGACAGGGGGCATTCCGGCAGTACTTC.